These T cell receptor beta chains were read from a single sample in a study of beta chain features in type 1 diabetes. Sequenced by immunoSEQ multiplex PCR; TCRdb stores in-frame clones only, minus some. The profile shows 15,000 to 20,000 clones, about 50% of them singletons. Sequences were obtained from stem cell memory CD4+ T cells from blood. These receptor sequences come from a man aged 18 to 29 in good health. The CDR3 runs from the conserved cysteine through the conserved F or W.

>TRBV11-1|TRBJ2-3
CASSPKRTATSTDTQYF
>TRBV7-2|TRBJ1-2
CASSPGQGGYGYTF
>TRBV6-5|TRBJ1-2
CASSSRGTNYGYTF
>TRBV19|TRBJ2-3
CASSKGSGSPDTQYF
>TRBV7-9|TRBJ2-2
CASSLGGGDTGELFF
>TRBV19|TRBJ2-7
CASSSDSSYEQYF
>TRBV19|TRBJ1-1
CASSIGGAGNTEAFF
>TRBV10-3|TRBJ1-1
CAISESGAGGEAFF
>TRBV6-5|TRBJ2-7
CASSYKGRGFEQYF
>TRBV18|TRBJ1-1
CASSPSSGSAFF
>TRBV7-9|TRBJ2-1
CASSYRGTGGRNEQFF
>TRBV21-1|TRBJ2-5
CASSKPVLGQAKETQYF
>TRBV5-4|TRBJ2-7
CASSLDRVGEQYF
>TRBV11-2|TRBJ2-2
CASSLLGGAGTGELFF
>TRBV28|TRBJ2-4
CASSPKLAKNIQYF
>TRBV6-5|TRBJ2-1
CASRRDRAGGQFF
>TRBV7-2|TRBJ2-1
CASSLRQRGGRDEQFF
>TRBV6-1|TRBJ2-1
CASRPQGGVYNEQFF
>TRBV6-5|TRBJ2-5
CASSFSGTTQETQYF
>TRBV6-1|TRBJ2-1
CASPRGGGDEQFF
>TRBV4-3|TRBJ2-1
CASSQEGTTSGSNEQFF
>TRBV27|TRBJ1-5
CASSLAGGPGQPQHF
>TRBV2|TRBJ1-1
CASSEALLGVGAEAFF
>TRBV4-2|TRBJ2-7
CASRMGQADYEQYF
>TRBV7-9|TRBJ1-2
CASSSPGTSDYGYTF
>TRBV29-1|TRBJ2-2
CSVEGGNTGELFF
>TRBV6-5|TRBJ2-1
CASRRGGSYNEQFF
>TRBV19|TRBJ2-7
CATSRDSAYEQYF
>TRBV5-1|TRBJ2-1
CASSVGTSGGNEQFF
>TRBV18|TRBJ2-7
CASSQGLYDEQYF
>TRBV18|TRBJ2-1
CASSPPDGGSGNEQFF
>TRBV28|TRBJ2-1
CASRGTGSGELYNEQFF
>TRBV28|TRBJ2-7
CASNYAGYKYF